This TCR beta chain comes out of a study of T-cell reconstitution after alpha-beta-depleted transplantation in children. The study, taken as a whole, reports: At day 60, the high TCRbeta diversity found in some patients originated from recipient T cells and thymic progenitors that had survived. Most T-cell counts and diversity one year after the transplant came from T cells that were newly produced. Alpha-beta T cells present about two months after transplant were reported to originate from several hundred expanded graft clones.

The sample holds a few counts of this clonotype. Its antigen is unidentified. Trimming removed 6 bases from V and 2 bases from J, with 17 bases in between. The CDR3 consists of 16 residues. CDR1 is MNHNS and CDR2 is SASEGT in the germline V gene. This sample's TCRbeta library carried unique molecular identifier barcodes. TCRdb fed the PCR reads into MiXCR, producing one record per CDR3 protein. Found here are around 70,000 distinct CDR3 sequences, roughly 11% of them singletons; the top ten hold approximately 13%. Material: PBMCs, obtained before TCRalphabeta/CD19-depleted stem cell transplant. This TCR came from a boy younger than 18 with acute myeloid leukemia, due to receive a stem cell transplant. This chain connects TRBV6-1 to TRBJ1-5; a weak D match, TRBD1 (5 bases). The CDR3 region is CASSGAQGPGNQPQHF. CDR3 bases: TGTGCCAGCAGCGGGGCGCAGGGTCCCGGCAATCAGCCCCAGCATTTT.